This paragraph reports one T cell receptor beta chain. Its antigen is unidentified. The data belong to a study of T cells in narcolepsy. The study, taken as a whole, reports: Blood of same and different patients, but not healthy controls, reportedly held recurring autoreactive clonotypes.

The data were produced by immunoSEQ multiplex PCR, yet TCRdb's version contains in-frame clones alone and is incomplete. The sample contains under 30,000 clones, about 80% of which appear only once. Trimming stripped 0 bases from V and 1 base from J, with 4 bases between. The germline V gene encodes CDR1 SGHNT and CDR2 YYREEE (reference sequence). The CDR3 has 13 amino acids. The clonotype was recovered from a human donor with narcolepsy. The sample taken for sequencing was CD45RA- memory CD4+ T cells from PBMCs. This chain links TRBV5-4 with TRBJ1-1; no definite D call. The CDR3 loop reads CASSLGRNTEAFF. The DNA of the CDR3 is TGTGCCAGCAGCTTGGGGAGGAACACTGAAGCTTTCTTT.